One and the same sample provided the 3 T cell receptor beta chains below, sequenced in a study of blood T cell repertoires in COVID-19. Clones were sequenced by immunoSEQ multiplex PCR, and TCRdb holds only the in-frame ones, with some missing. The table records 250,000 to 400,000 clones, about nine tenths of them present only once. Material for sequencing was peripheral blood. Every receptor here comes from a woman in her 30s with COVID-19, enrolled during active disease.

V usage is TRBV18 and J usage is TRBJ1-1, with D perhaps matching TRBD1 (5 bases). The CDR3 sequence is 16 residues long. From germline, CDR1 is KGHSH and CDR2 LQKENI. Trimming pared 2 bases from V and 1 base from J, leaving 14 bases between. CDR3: CASSPLDRAPNTEAFF. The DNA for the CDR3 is TGTGCCAGCTCACCATTAGACAGAGCCCCGAACACTGAAGCTTTCTTT.

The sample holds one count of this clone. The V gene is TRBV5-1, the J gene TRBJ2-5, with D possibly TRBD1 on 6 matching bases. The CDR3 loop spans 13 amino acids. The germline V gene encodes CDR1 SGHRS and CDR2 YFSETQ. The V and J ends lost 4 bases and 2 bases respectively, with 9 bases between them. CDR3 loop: CASSRRGQETQYF. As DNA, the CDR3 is TGCGCCAGCAGCCGAAGGGGGCAAGAGACCCAGTACTTC. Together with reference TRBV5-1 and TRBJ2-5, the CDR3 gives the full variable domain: KAGVTQTPRYLIKTRGQQVTLSCSPISGHRSVSWYQQTPGQGLQFLFEYFSETQRNKGNFPGRFSGRQFSNSRSEMNVSTLELGDSALYLCASSRRGQETQYFGPGTRLLVL.

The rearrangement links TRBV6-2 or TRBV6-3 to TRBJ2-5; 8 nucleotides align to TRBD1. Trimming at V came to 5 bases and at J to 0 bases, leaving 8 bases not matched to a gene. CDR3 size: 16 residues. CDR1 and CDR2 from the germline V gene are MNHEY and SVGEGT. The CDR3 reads CASSVRTGWYQETQYF. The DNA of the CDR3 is TGTGCCAGCAGTGTCCGGACAGGGTGGTACCAAGAGACCCAGTACTTC.